This TCR beta chain is from a study of T cells in Graves' hyperthyroidism and ophthalmopathy. TCR beta CDR3 regions were amplified from RNA transcripts. The TCR CDR3 first-round RT-PCR relied on the HTBI primer set. TCRdb processed the multiplex PCR reads anew with MiXCR; each CDR3 protein has one entry. This sample has approximately 700,000 distinct CDR3 sequences, with around 17% found just once. This clonotype was recorded many times. The CDR3 contains 16 residues. Germline V gives CDR1 MGHDK, CDR2 SYGVNS. Trimming stripped 6 bases from V and 2 bases from J, with 18 bases between. The sequencing sample was made of blood. The sequence was collected from a young man with Graves' hyperthyroidism. The chain employs TRBV25-1 and TRBJ2-3; tentatively, D is TRBD2 (5 bases). The CDR3: CASSDTSGGYTDTQYF. The CDR3 DNA follows: TGTGCCAGCAGCGACACTAGTGGTGGTTACACAGATACGCAGTATTTT.